The next 30 T cell receptor beta chains were all read from a single sample in a study of blood T cell repertoires in COVID-19. TCRdb keeps only in-frame clones here, not all; method: immunoSEQ multiplex PCR. In the table there are more than 3,000 clones, about 74% of which are singletons. The sequenced sample was peripheral blood. The receptors derive from a human donor in a cohort sampled during active COVID-19.

The chain recombines TRBV6-5 with TRBJ2-1; D unresolved. The germline V gene encodes CDR1 MNHEY and CDR2 SVGAGI. Between the trimmed V and J ends, which lost 4 bases and 0 bases, there was a span of 7 bases. The CDR3 has 14 amino acids. CDR3: CASSSAGSYNEQFF. The CDR3 nucleotides are TGTGCCAGCAGTTCGGCAGGCTCCTACAATGAGCAGTTCTTC.

V is TRBV7-3 and J is TRBJ2-3; TRBD2 matches 8 bases. This CDR3 contains 15 residues. Looked up from germline, CDR1 is SGHTA and CDR2 is FQGTGA. The J segment lost 4 bases and the V segment lost 4 bases, leaving 7 bases of the junction unmatched. The chain's CDR3 is CASSSPGGAADTQYF. The CDR3 DNA sequence: TGTGCCAGCAGCTCCCCCGGGGGGGCTGCAGATACGCAGTATTTT.

V is TRBV7-6 and J is TRBJ1-3; the D is unclear. Trimming took 5 bases from V and 0 from J, leaving 14 bases between them. Germline loops: CDR1 SGHVS, CDR2 FNYEAQ. CDR3 size: 16 residues. The CDR3 coding sequence is TGTGCCAGCAGCCCCGCCCGGCAGGTCTCTGGAAACACCATATATTTT. It is translated as CASSPARQVSGNTIYF. Looking up the rest from reference TRBV7-6 and TRBJ1-3 gives the full variable domain: GAGVSQSPRYKVTKRGQDVALRCDPISGHVSLYWYRQALGQGPEFLTYFNYEAQQDKSGLPNDRFSAERPEGSISTLTIQRTEQRDSAMYRCASSPARQVSGNTIYFGEGSWLTVV.

V and J are TRBV5-1 and TRBJ1-1; 8 bases agree with TRBD1. After removal of 4 bases from V and 0 bases from J, the junction contained 11 bases not matched to a gene. The CDR3 loop spans 17 amino acids. Germline V gene data show CDR1 as SGHRS and CDR2 as YFSETQ. The CDR3 region is CASSRKPRGQVNTEAFF. The DNA of the CDR3 is TGCGCCAGCAGCAGGAAGCCTAGGGGACAGGTGAACACTGAAGCTTTCTTT.

The rearrangement links TRBV27 to TRBJ2-3, with D possibly TRBD1 on 5 matching bases. Germline CDR1 and CDR2: MNHEY and SMNVEV (reference sequence). The CDR3 covers 15 residues. V shed 5 bases and J shed 0 bases, with 12 bases lying between them. CDR3 in DNA: TGTGCCAGCAGTCCGCTAGGGGCTAGCACAGATACGCAGTATTTT. Its protein is CASSPLGASTDTQYF.

This rearrangement joins TRBV7-2 to TRBJ2-1; 8 bases align to TRBD2. Unmatched junction bases numbered 9, after V lost 4 bases and J lost 10 bases. From germline, CDR1 is SGHTA and CDR2 FQGNSA. The CDR3 extends over 14 amino acids. The CDR3 DNA sequence: TGTGCCAGCAGCTCCCGGACTAGCCTACAAGAGCAGTTCTTC. It translates to CASSSRTSLQEQFF.

The rearrangement links TRBV2 to TRBJ1-5; a weak D match, TRBD1 (5 bases). Germline lookup yields CDR1 SNHLY and CDR2 FYNNEI. The CDR3 extends over 14 amino acids. V was shortened by 6 bases and J by 3 bases, with 12 bases between the two germline ends. This CDR3 reads CASRGGLLNQPQHF. In DNA form, the CDR3 reads TGTGCCAGCAGGGGGGGACTCCTCAATCAGCCCCAGCATTTT.

The chain combines TRBV6-4 with TRBJ2-3, with TRBD2 as a possible D gene (5 bases). With 3 bases removed from V and 2 bases from J, the gap between germline ends came to 12 bases. The CDR3 runs 15 residues. Germline lookup yields CDR1 MRHNA and CDR2 SNTAGT. In DNA, the CDR3 is TGTGCCAGCAGTGAAAGCGAGGACTCCACAGATACGCAGTATTTT. Protein: CASSESEDSTDTQYF.

The rearrangement links TRBV30 to TRBJ1-6; D may be TRBD1 (6 bases). The CDR3 spans 15 residues. V was cut by 4 bases and J by 9 bases, with 19 bases left in between. CDR1 and CDR2 from the germline V gene are GTSNPN and SVGIG (reference sequence). This CDR3 is CAWTSPAGVVSPLHF. For the CDR3, the DNA is TGTGCCTGGACCTCCCCCGCAGGGGTGGTTTCACCCCTCCACTTT.

The CDR3 region is CASSQVGGAGYEQYF. CDR3 coding DNA: TGTGCCAGCAGCCAAGTAGGGGGGGCCGGTTACGAGCAGTACTTC. The V gene is TRBV4-2, the J gene TRBJ2-7, with D perhaps matching TRBD2 (7 bases). Per the germline V gene, CDR1 is LGHNA and CDR2 is YNFKEQ. The CDR3 extends over 15 amino acids. The V end was cut by 1 base, the J end by 4 bases, with 14 bases between.

The chain is built from TRBV4-1 and TRBJ2-4, with 9 bases aligning to TRBD1. This CDR3 has 15 amino acids. Trimming took 0 bases from V and 15 from J; bases not matched to a gene: 12. Per germline, CDR1 MGHRA and CDR2 YSYEKL. CDR3 sequence: CASSQDAQTRDRAYF. The CDR3 nucleotides read TGCGCCAGCAGCCAAGATGCACAGACCCGGGACAGGGCGTACTTC.

The chain joins TRBV11-2 to TRBJ1-4, with D hard to call. This CDR3 has 16 amino acids. The V gene's germline CDR1 is SGHAT and CDR2 FQNNGV. Trimming shortened V by 5 bases and J by 7 bases, and 20 bases separated the two germline ends. The CDR3 coding sequence is TGTGCCAGCAGCCCGCGTGGAGGGTGGTTAGGTGAAAAACTGTTTTTT. Translation: CASSPRGGWLGEKLFF.

CDR3 DNA sequence: TGTGCCAGCAGCTTTGGCGGGGGGGCCTCCGGGGAGCTGTTTTTT. It specifies CASSFGGGASGELFF. V is TRBV28 and J is TRBJ2-2; 9 bases map to TRBD2. The CDR3 spans 15 residues. V gave up 6 bases and J gave up 6 bases; unmatched junction bases: 8. Per the germline V gene, CDR1 is MDHEN and CDR2 is SYDVKM.

CDR3 coding DNA: TGTGCCAGCAGCTTAAGAGGAGGGCCGTCCTCTAACTATGGCTACACCTTC. Encoded protein: CASSLRGGPSSNYGYTF. V gene TRBV7-2 combines with J gene TRBJ1-2, with D unresolved. This CDR3 has 17 residues. Trimming removed 2 bases at V and 0 bases at J, with 16 bases between. In germline, CDR1 is SGHTA, CDR2 FQGNSA.

This chain connects TRBV6-4 to TRBJ2-2; the match to TRBD1 covers 9 bases. V was clipped by 5 bases and J by 6 bases; unmatched bases: 4. Germline V gene sequence: CDR1 MRHNA, CDR2 SNTAGT. CDR3 length: 14 amino acids. Here the CDR3 DNA reads TGTGCCAGCAGTAGGACAGGGGAACCCGGGGAGCTGTTTTTT. Translation: CASSRTGEPGELFF.

The sample holds a few counts of this clone. The chain joins TRBV6-4 to TRBJ2-3, with 10 bases matching TRBD2. This CDR3 is 14 amino acids long. The germline V gene has CDR1 MRHNA and CDR2 SNTAGT. Losses at the gene ends were 8 bases for V and 4 bases for J; bases not matched to a gene: 6. The CDR3 region is CASAERGGADTQYF. Here the CDR3 DNA reads TGTGCCAGCGCGGAGCGGGGGGGGGCAGATACGCAGTATTTT.

The rearrangement joins TRBV11-3 to TRBJ2-1; D gene ambiguous. There are 14 residues in the CDR3. V lost 1 base and J 6 bases, leaving 10 bases between the germline ends. CDR1 SGHNT and CDR2 YENEEA come from the germline V gene. CDR3 residues: CASSLVPSTNEQFF. The CDR3 coding sequence is TGTGCCAGCAGCTTAGTTCCCAGTACCAATGAGCAGTTCTTC.

The chain links TRBV12-5 to TRBJ1-1; D is possibly TRBD1 (5 bases). This CDR3 region has 16 residues. V was trimmed by 6 bases and J by 0 bases, leaving 17 bases between them. Germline V gene sequence: CDR1 LGHNT, CDR2 FRNRAP. Here the CDR3 DNA reads TGTGCTAGTGGCCGGACCGGGGGAACCATGAACACTGAAGCTTTCTTT. It yields the protein CASGRTGGTMNTEAFF.

This clone showed up just once. The V gene is TRBV5-5, the J gene TRBJ1-1; the D gene is possibly TRBD1 (5 bases). From germline, CDR1 is SGHKS and CDR2 YYEKEE (reference sequence). The CDR3 totals 16 residues. V was shortened by 4 bases and J by 6 bases, with 22 bases between the two germline ends. In nucleotides, the CDR3 is TGTGCCAGCAGCCGGCCGGGTCTACCTCGGGGGGCTGAAGCTTTCTTT. Protein product: CASSRPGLPRGAEAFF.

The V gene is TRBV6-5, the J gene TRBJ2-7; D is perhaps TRBD1 (5 bases). This CDR3 contains 13 residues. Germline values: CDR1 MNHEY, CDR2 SVGAGI. In DNA form, the CDR3 reads TGTGCTACAGCAAGGCGCAGGGAAGGTTGGCCGTACTTC. It is translated as CATARRREGWPYF.

The chain links TRBV27 to TRBJ2-7; D perhaps matches TRBD1 (5 bases). V was clipped by 5 bases and J by 2 bases, with 10 bases between them. The CDR3 consists of 13 residues. Germline V lookup: CDR1 MNHEY, CDR2 SMNVEV (reference sequence). Here the CDR3 DNA reads TGTGCCAGCAGTCAACAGGCTCCCTACGAGCAGTACTTC. This sequence encodes CASSQQAPYEQYF.

The genes are TRBV9 and TRBJ1-3; D may be TRBD1 (5 bases). Germline values: CDR1 SGDLS, CDR2 YYNGEE. The CDR3 is 16 amino acids. V was clipped by 3 bases and J by 0 bases, with 13 bases between them. CDR3 region: CASSARRGLSGNTIYF. The CDR3 DNA follows: TGTGCCAGCAGCGCAAGGCGGGGCCTCTCTGGAAACACCATATATTTT.

The V call is TRBV5-4, the J call TRBJ1-2; 7 nucleotides agree with TRBD1. The CDR3 contains 15 residues. Germline loops: CDR1 SGHNT, CDR2 YYREEE (reference sequence). With 4 bases clipped from V and 7 bases from J, the junction kept 13 bases outside the gene matches. CDR3 loop: CASSPQTGKNRGYTF. The CDR3 region has the DNA TGTGCCAGCAGCCCCCAGACAGGGAAAAATCGTGGCTACACCTTC.

This clone is large in the sample. The rearrangement links TRBV7-2 to TRBJ1-2, with D unclear. Between the trimmed V and J ends, which lost 4 bases and 8 bases, there was a span of 17 bases. Germline V gene lookup returns CDR1 SGHTA and CDR2 FQGNSA. The CDR3 is 14 amino acids. The CDR3 DNA follows: TGTGCCAGCAGCTCCCCCGATGGGAGGGCCGGCTACACCTTC. Encoded protein: CASSSPDGRAGYTF. Together with reference TRBV7-2 and TRBJ1-2, the CDR3 gives the full variable domain: GAGVSQSPSNKVTEKGKDVELRCDPISGHTALYWYRQSLGQGLEFLIYFQGNSAPDKSGLPSDRFSAERTGGSVSTLTIQRTQQEDSAVYLCASSSPDGRAGYTFGSGTRLTVV.

The chain has TRBV7-8 and TRBJ2-1; possibly TRBD2 for D (5 bases). Trimming removed 5 bases at V and 2 bases at J, with 16 bases between. CDR1 and CDR2 from the germline V gene are SGHVS and FQNEAQ. The CDR3 loop spans 16 amino acids. This CDR3 reads CASSASGRATYNEQFF. CDR3 DNA: TGTGCCAGCAGCGCCTCCGGGCGGGCTACCTACAATGAGCAGTTCTTC.

The chain is built from TRBV7-8 and TRBJ1-2; possibly TRBD1 for D (6 bases). The CDR3 extends over 15 amino acids. In germline, CDR1 is SGHVS, CDR2 FQNEAQ. V lost 3 bases, J lost 0 bases, and 11 bases lay in between. The CDR3, as DNA: TGTGCCAGCAGCTTGGGGGCTGGAGCTAACTATGGCTACACCTTC. This translates into CASSLGAGANYGYTF.

This clone occurred a few times. This sequence joins TRBV13 and TRBJ1-1; 8 nucleotides agree with TRBD1. Unmatched junction bases numbered 5, after V lost 5 bases and J lost 6 bases. Per germline, CDR1 PRHDT and CDR2 FYEKMQ (reference sequence). The CDR3 covers 13 residues. CDR3 sequence: CASSQIQGAEAFF. The CDR3 nucleotides read TGTGCCAGCAGCCAGATACAGGGGGCTGAAGCTTTCTTT.

This chain links TRBV4-3 with TRBJ2-1; the match to TRBD2 covers 10 bases. The V segment lost 3 bases and the J segment 5 bases; nucleotides outside the gene matches: 10. From germline, CDR1 is LGHNA and CDR2 YSLEER. The CDR3 runs to 17 residues. The CDR3 nucleotides are TGCGCCAGCAGCCAGAGCCACTTCACTAGCGGGAACAATGAGCAGTTCTTC. Its translation: CASSQSHFTSGNNEQFF.

This clone showed up just a few times. The V gene is TRBV5-1, the J gene TRBJ1-1; D call uncertain. The CDR3 sequence is 13 residues long. CDR1 is SGHRS, CDR2 YFSETQ, per germline. With 4 bases removed from V and 3 bases from J, the gap between germline ends came to 10 bases. The CDR3 DNA reads TGCGCCAGCAGCAATAAACCGGACACTGAAGCTTTCTTT. Residues: CASSNKPDTEAFF.

This chain links TRBV29-1 with TRBJ2-2; possibly TRBD2 for D (6 bases). Per germline, CDR1 SQVTM and CDR2 ANQGSEA. Trimming stripped 6 bases from V and 11 bases from J, with 31 bases between. CDR3 length equals 17 residues. CDR3 DNA sequence: TGCAGCGTGTACATTAAGACTAGAAAAAGGGAAGCGAGCGAGCTGTTTTTT. Protein sequence: CSVYIKTRKREASELFF.